These 12 T cell receptor beta chains share one sample of origin, sequenced in a study of T cells after yellow fever vaccination (dated by TCRdb to between 2017 and 2020). The library came from 5' RACE. These reads were obtained on an Illumina NovaSeq 6000. Clones were called with MiXCR by TCRdb after fastp trimmed the public reads at Q25, and only in-frame beta chains were retained. CDR3 protein sequences are deduplicated, and each keeps its most common genes and DNA. In all, the sample holds about 58,000 distinct CDR3 sequences, and approximately 5.7% of those were seen once. The biggest ten clones account for 30% to 35% of the sample. The treatment or condition label, as the study defines it: live attenuated yellow fever vaccine strain. Material: PBMCs, either bulk or a sorted T-cell subset (CD4+, CD8+, memory, or dextramer-sorted; not recorded which), obtained on the day of the yellow fever booster vaccination. These TCRs come from a man aged 18 to 29 who received the YFV17D yellow fever vaccine.

This clonotype occurred many times. This chain joins TRBV6-5 and TRBJ2-5; D is perhaps TRBD2 (6 bases). Trimming left V 0 bases short and J 5 bases short, with 10 bases between. Per germline, CDR1 MNHEY and CDR2 SVGAGI. CDR3 length equals 14 residues. This chain's CDR3 is CASSYSIGGETQYF. The CDR3 region has the DNA TGTGCCAGCAGTTACTCGATTGGGGGGGAGACCCAGTACTTC.

This clonotype was detected a few times. The V gene is TRBV11-2, the J gene TRBJ2-3; no definite D call. This CDR3 region has 15 residues. Trimming stripped 3 bases from V and 4 bases from J, with 14 bases between. Germline CDR1 reads SGHAT; CDR2 reads FQNNGV. The CDR3 bases are TGTGCCAGCAGCTTCAAACCTAAAGCGCCAGATACGCAGTATTTT. As protein: CASSFKPKAPDTQYF. Full variable domain (outside the CDR3, taken from reference TRBV11-2 and TRBJ2-3): EAGVAQSPRYKIIEKRQSVAFWCNPISGHATLYWYQQILGQGPKLLIQFQNNGVVDDSQLPKDRFSAERLKGVDSTLKIQPAKLEDSAVYLCASSFKPKAPDTQYFGPGTRLTVL.

This clonotype was recorded many times. The CDR3 region has the DNA TGTGCCAGCAGCTGGGGACTAGGAGACGAGCAGTACGTC. It specifies CASSWGLGDEQYV. The gene calls are TRBV5-6 and TRBJ2-7; 8 bases agree with TRBD2. The CDR3 is 13 amino acids. Germline-derived CDR1 and CDR2 are SGHDT and YYEEEE. The ends lost 3 bases at V and 5 bases at J; junction bases unmatched: 4.

This clonotype was observed at least ten times. The chain recombines TRBV12-3 or TRBV12-4 with TRBJ2-1; D remains ambiguous. V was trimmed by 4 bases and J by 10 bases, leaving 8 bases between them. The CDR3 covers 11 residues. Written as DNA, the CDR3 is TGTGCCAGCAGTTACGGTAGGGAGCAGTTCTTC. Translated, it gives CASSYGREQFF.

This clonotype was counted many times. The chain combines TRBV12-3 or TRBV12-4 with TRBJ2-7; tentatively, D is TRBD1 (6 bases). CDR3 size: 16 residues. V dropped 5 bases and J dropped 7 bases, with 24 bases sitting between them. CDR3 DNA sequence: TGTGCCAGCAGTCCCGGTAGTCTGGGGGCGCTGGGAGAGCAGTACTTC. Translated: CASSPGSLGALGEQYF.

This clonotype was counted many times. The rearrangement joins TRBV29-1 to TRBJ2-2; D may correspond to TRBD1 or TRBD2 (5 bases each). The CDR3 runs 12 residues. Trimming removed 5 bases at V and 7 bases at J, with 11 bases between. CDR1 and CDR2 from the germline V gene are SQVTM and ANQGSEA. The CDR3: CSVPGAGGELFF. CDR3 DNA sequence: TGCAGCGTTCCCGGGGCTGGCGGGGAGCTGTTTTTT.

The V call is TRBV7-2, the J call TRBJ1-2, with D unresolved. Germline assignment: CDR1 SGHTA and CDR2 FQGNSA. This CDR3 comprises 15 residues. Trimming stripped 3 bases from V and 6 bases from J, with 17 bases between. CDR3 sequence (DNA): TGTGCCAGCAGCTTCGGCGCTTCGATCGGAAATGGCTACACCTTC. Translated, it gives CASSFGASIGNGYTF.

This clonotype was recorded many times. The CDR3 DNA sequence: TGTGCCAGCAGCTTTGAAGCCCCGGCCCAGTACTTC. This codes for CASSFEAPAQYF. The genes are TRBV7-2 and TRBJ2-5; D not certain. V lost 3 bases to trimming and J lost 9 bases, with 11 bases between them. The CDR3 has 12 residues. Germline lookup yields CDR1 SGHTA and CDR2 FQGNSA.

This clonotype was seen ten or more times. V gene TRBV15 combines with J gene TRBJ2-7, with D uncertain. This CDR3 is 13 amino acids long. Trimming removed 5 bases at V and 4 bases at J, with 12 bases between. Germline-derived CDR1 and CDR2 are LNHNV and YYDKDF (reference sequence). CDR3 sequence (DNA): TGTGCCACCAGCTCCCGATTGTGGTACGAGCAGTACTTC. This sequence encodes CATSSRLWYEQYF.

The chain combines TRBV5-4 with TRBJ2-2, with 7 bases matching TRBD1. Trimming removed 9 bases from V and 3 bases from J; junction bases left unmatched: 5. This CDR3 spans 13 amino acids. The germline gives CDR1 SGHNT, CDR2 YYREEE (reference sequence). The CDR3 sequence is CATRQGHTGELFF. The CDR3 nucleotides read TGTGCCACAAGACAGGGACACACCGGGGAGCTGTTTTTT.

This clonotype was counted at least ten times. The V call is TRBV28, the J call TRBJ2-6; 8 positions match TRBD1. CDR1 is MDHEN and CDR2 is SYDVKM in the germline V gene. Trimming took 6 bases from V and 0 from J; bases not matched to a gene: 10. The CDR3 loop spans 18 amino acids. The DNA of the CDR3 is TGTGCCAGCAGCCCCTCTGGACAGGGCCACTCTGGGGCCAACGTCCTGACTTTC. Translated: CASSPSGQGHSGANVLTF.

This clonotype appeared a few times. The V gene is TRBV4-3, the J gene TRBJ1-1, with 7 bases fitting TRBD1. The J segment lost 3 bases and the V segment lost 2 bases, leaving 6 bases of the junction unmatched. Germline CDR1 and CDR2: LGHNA and YSLEER. The CDR3 is made up of 15 amino acids. CDR3 sequence reads: CASSQPNRGDTEAFF. The CDR3 bases are TGCGCCAGCAGCCAACCGAACAGGGGTGACACTGAAGCTTTCTTT.